This TCR beta chain was identified during a study of shared clonotypes between healthy human individuals. On this clone: The antigen remains unidentified.

Generated by immunoSEQ multiplex PCR, the TCRdb table keeps only in-frame clones and is missing some. This table has about 2.4 million clones, approximately 90% appearing once. Germline trimming cut 4 bases from V and 5 bases from J; bases unmatched to any gene: 6. Germline loops: CDR1 SGHNT, CDR2 YYREEE (reference sequence). The CDR3 length is 16 residues. Study-wide findings and caveats: Naive subsets generally had larger estimated richness than memory subsets.

The chain has TRBV5-4 and TRBJ2-2, with 12 bases matching TRBD2. The sequencing input was naive CD4+ T cells sorted from blood. Subset noted: CD45RA+ positively selected. The sequence was collected from a man aged 18 to 35 in good health. CDR3 protein: CASSVLAGGRTGELFF. CDR3 DNA sequence: TGTGCCAGCAGCGTCCTAGCGGGAGGGCGGACCGGGGAGCTGTTTTTT.